This T cell receptor (beta chain) is drawn from a study of blood T cell repertoires in COVID-19. V lost 2 bases to trimming and J lost 3 bases, with 20 bases between them. CDR3 length equals 18 residues. Some clones are missing from TCRdb's copy, which holds only in-frame ones; the method was immunoSEQ multiplex PCR. The sample records about 440,000 clones, about nine tenths being singletons. The sample taken for sequencing was PBMCs or T cells enriched from blood (not recorded which). This clonotype originated in a young man who had recovered from COVID-19. The gene calls are TRBV23-1 and TRBJ1-5, with D perhaps TRBD1 (5 bases). TRBV23-1 is marked as an open reading frame, function uncertain. The CDR3 nucleotides read TGCGCCAGCAGTCAACGTTTACGGGACTCTGAACTCAATCAGCCCCAGCATTTT. Amino acids: CASSQRLRDSELNQPQHF.